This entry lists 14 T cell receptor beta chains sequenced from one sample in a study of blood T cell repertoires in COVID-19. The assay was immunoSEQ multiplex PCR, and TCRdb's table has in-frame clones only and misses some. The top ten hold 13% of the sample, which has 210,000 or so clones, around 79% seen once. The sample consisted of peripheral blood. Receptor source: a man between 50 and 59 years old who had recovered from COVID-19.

The CDR3 loop reads CASRYKETQYF. DNA of the CDR3: TGCGCCAGCAGATATAAAGAGACCCAGTACTTC. V is TRBV5-1 and J is TRBJ2-5; no clear D gene. Germline loops: CDR1 SGHRS, CDR2 YFSETQ. The ends were cut back, 5 bases at V and 3 bases at J, with 5 bases in the middle. The CDR3 is made up of 11 amino acids.

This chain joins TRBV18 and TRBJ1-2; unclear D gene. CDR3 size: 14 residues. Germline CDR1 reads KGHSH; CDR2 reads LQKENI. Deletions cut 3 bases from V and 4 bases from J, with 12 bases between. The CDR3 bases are TGTGCCAGCTCACCCGGTCAAACCGTCTATGGCTACACCTTC. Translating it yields CASSPGQTVYGYTF.

This CDR3 reads CATSRDQGRTYEQYF. CDR3 DNA sequence: TGTGCCACCAGCAGAGATCAGGGCCGGACCTACGAGCAGTACTTC. This chain uses TRBV15 with TRBJ2-7; perhaps TRBD1 as D (5 bases). Germline-derived CDR1 and CDR2 are LNHNV and YYDKDF (reference sequence). V lost 0 bases, J lost 2 bases, and 11 bases lay in between. This CDR3 has 15 residues.

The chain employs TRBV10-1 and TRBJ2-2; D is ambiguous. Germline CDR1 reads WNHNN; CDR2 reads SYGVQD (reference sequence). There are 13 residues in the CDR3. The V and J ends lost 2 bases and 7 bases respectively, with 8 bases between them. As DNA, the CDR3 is TGCGCCAGCAGTGAGACCGACTTCGGGGAGCTGTTTTTT. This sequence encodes CASSETDFGELFF.

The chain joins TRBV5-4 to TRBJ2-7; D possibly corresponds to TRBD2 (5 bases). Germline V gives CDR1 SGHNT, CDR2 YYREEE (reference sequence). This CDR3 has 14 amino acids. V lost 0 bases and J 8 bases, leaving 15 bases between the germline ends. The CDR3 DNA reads TGTGCCAGCAGCTTGGGGGAGATCCCCACCAAGCAGTACTTC. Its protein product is CASSLGEIPTKQYF. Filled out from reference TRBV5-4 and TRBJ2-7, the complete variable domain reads ETGVTQSPTHLIKTRGQQVTLRCSSQSGHNTVSWYQQALGQGPQFIFQYYREEENGRGNFPPRFSGLQFPNYSSELNVNALELDDSALYLCASSLGEIPTKQYFGPGTRLTVT.

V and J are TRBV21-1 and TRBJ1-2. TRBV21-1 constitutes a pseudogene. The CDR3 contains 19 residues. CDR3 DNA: TGTGCCAGCAGCAAAAGGCTAGAGCCTACTAGCCTTCCTAACTATGGCTACACCTTC. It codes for CASSKRLEPTSLPNYGYTF.

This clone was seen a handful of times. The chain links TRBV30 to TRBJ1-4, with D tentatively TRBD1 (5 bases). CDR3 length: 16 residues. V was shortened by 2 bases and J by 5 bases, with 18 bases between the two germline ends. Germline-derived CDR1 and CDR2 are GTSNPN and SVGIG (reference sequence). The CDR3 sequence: CAWSPPGQGLNEKLFF. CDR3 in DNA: TGTGCCTGGAGTCCCCCCGGTCAGGGCCTAAATGAAAAACTGTTTTTT.

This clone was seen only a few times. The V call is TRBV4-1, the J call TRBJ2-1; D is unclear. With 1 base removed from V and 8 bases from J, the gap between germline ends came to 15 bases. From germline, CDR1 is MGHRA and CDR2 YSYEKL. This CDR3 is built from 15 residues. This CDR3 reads CASSQAPQPQDEQFF. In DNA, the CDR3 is TGCGCCAGCAGCCAAGCCCCACAGCCCCAGGATGAGCAGTTCTTC.

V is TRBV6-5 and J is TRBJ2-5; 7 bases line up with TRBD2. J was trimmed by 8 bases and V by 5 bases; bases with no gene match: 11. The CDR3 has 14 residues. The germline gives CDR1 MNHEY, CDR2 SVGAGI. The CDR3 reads CASSKLAEKRTQYF. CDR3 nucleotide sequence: TGTGCCAGCAGTAAGCTAGCGGAGAAGAGAACCCAGTACTTC.

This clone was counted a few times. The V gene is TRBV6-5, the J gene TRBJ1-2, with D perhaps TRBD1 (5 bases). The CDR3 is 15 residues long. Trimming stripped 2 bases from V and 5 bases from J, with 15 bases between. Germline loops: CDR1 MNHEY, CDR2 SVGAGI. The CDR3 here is CASSYGQGGIYGYTF. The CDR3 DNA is TGTGCCAGCAGTTACGGGCAGGGAGGCATTTATGGCTACACCTTC.

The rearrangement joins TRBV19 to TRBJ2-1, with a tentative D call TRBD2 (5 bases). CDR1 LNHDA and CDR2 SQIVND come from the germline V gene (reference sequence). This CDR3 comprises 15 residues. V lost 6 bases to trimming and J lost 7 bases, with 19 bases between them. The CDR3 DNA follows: TGTGCCAGTAGGGCGTCCGGACGGGGAAAGAATGAGCAGTTCTTC. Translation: CASRASGRGKNEQFF.

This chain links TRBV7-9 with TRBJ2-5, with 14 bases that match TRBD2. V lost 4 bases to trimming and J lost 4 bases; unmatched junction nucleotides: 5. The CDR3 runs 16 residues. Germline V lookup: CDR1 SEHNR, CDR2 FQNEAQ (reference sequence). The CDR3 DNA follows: TGTGCCAGCAGCTGGGGACTAGCGGGAGCGGGAGAGACCCAGTACTTC. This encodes CASSWGLAGAGETQYF.

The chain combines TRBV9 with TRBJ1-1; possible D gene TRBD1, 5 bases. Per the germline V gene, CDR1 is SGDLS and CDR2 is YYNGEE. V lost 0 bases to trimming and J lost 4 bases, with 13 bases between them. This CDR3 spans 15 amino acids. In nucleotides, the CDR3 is TGTGCCAGCAGCGTAGATCAGGGAAGGGCCACTGAAGCTTTCTTT. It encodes CASSVDQGRATEAFF.

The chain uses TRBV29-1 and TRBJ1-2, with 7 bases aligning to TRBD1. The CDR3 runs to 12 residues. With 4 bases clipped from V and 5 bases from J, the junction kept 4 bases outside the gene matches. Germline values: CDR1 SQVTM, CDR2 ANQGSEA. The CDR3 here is CSVGQGEYGYTF. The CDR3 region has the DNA TGCAGCGTTGGACAGGGCGAATATGGCTACACCTTC.